This is a list of T cell receptor beta chains from one sample in a study of T cell responses to AZD1222 COVID-19 vaccine. The data were produced by immunoSEQ multiplex PCR, yet TCRdb's version contains in-frame clones alone and is incomplete. The table records around 99,000 clones, about nine tenths of them present only once. The sample was peripheral blood, taken on day 0 of AZD1222 vaccination. All receptors derive from an adult in good health. The CDR3 runs from the conserved cysteine through the conserved F or W. Fields, in order: V gene, D gene, J gene, CDR3 length, clone size, CDR3 protein, CDR3 DNA. The D gene is left open where the match is weak. A clone size is listed for some rows: how often the clone was seen (once, few, many), or a class if it is expanded.

v_gene: TRBV3-1/TRBV3-2; d_gene: NA; j_gene: TRBJ2-1; len: 13; abundance: NA; CDR3aa: CASSPFEGSEQFF; CDR3nt: TGTGCCAGCAGCCCTTTCGAGGGCTCGGAGCAGTTCTTC
v_gene: TRBV27; d_gene: NA; j_gene: TRBJ2-7; len: 14; abundance: once; CDR3aa: CASSPAASSYEQYF; CDR3nt: TGTGCCAGCAGCCCGGCGGCGAGCTCCTACGAGCAGTACTTC
v_gene: TRBV5-8; d_gene: NA; j_gene: TRBJ2-5; len: 11; abundance: NA; CDR3aa: CASSFLKTQYF; CDR3nt: TGTGCCAGCAGCTTTCTTAAGACCCAGTACTTC
v_gene: TRBV11-3; d_gene: TRBD2; j_gene: TRBJ2-7; len: 14; abundance: NA; CDR3aa: CASSPGGTSNEQYF; CDR3nt: TGTGCCAGCAGCCCAGGCGGGACTAGTAACGAGCAGTACTTC
v_gene: TRBV5-4; d_gene: TRBD1; j_gene: TRBJ1-4; len: 17; abundance: NA; CDR3aa: CASSLAPGTGGNEKLFF; CDR3nt: TGTGCCAGCAGCTTGGCCCCCGGGACAGGGGGCAATGAAAAACTGTTTTTT
v_gene: TRBV11-2; d_gene: TRBD2; j_gene: TRBJ2-1; len: 14; abundance: once; CDR3aa: CASSLNAGVDEQFF; CDR3nt: TGTGCCAGCAGCTTAAATGCGGGGGTGGATGAGCAGTTCTTC
v_gene: TRBV27; d_gene: NA; j_gene: TRBJ1-6; len: 12; abundance: NA; CDR3aa: CASRNRNSPLHF; CDR3nt: TGTGCCAGCAGAAACAGGAATTCACCCCTCCACTTT
v_gene: TRBV3-1/TRBV3-2; d_gene: TRBD2; j_gene: TRBJ2-3; len: 14; abundance: NA; CDR3aa: CASSRLAGADTQYF; CDR3nt: TGTGCCAGCAGCCGACTAGCGGGAGCAGATACGCAGTATTTT
v_gene: TRBV7-2; d_gene: NA; j_gene: TRBJ2-7; len: 15; abundance: NA; CDR3aa: CASSLSGYRLREQYF; CDR3nt: TGTGCCAGCAGCTTATCAGGGTACCGGTTACGGGAGCAGTACTTC
v_gene: TRBV18; d_gene: NA; j_gene: TRBJ2-7; len: 14; abundance: NA; CDR3aa: CASSPPMGSYEQYF; CDR3nt: TGTGCCAGCTCACCACCAATGGGGTCCTACGAGCAGTACTTC
v_gene: TRBV19; d_gene: TRBD1; j_gene: TRBJ2-3; len: 14; abundance: NA; CDR3aa: CASRDRGTEDTQYF; CDR3nt: TGTGCCAGTAGAGACAGGGGTACGGAAGATACGCAGTATTTT
v_gene: TRBV5-1; d_gene: NA; j_gene: TRBJ2-5; len: 14; abundance: NA; CDR3aa: CASSDRDGKETQYF; CDR3nt: TGCGCCAGCAGCGACCGGGACGGCAAAGAGACCCAGTACTTC
v_gene: TRBV10-1; d_gene: NA; j_gene: TRBJ2-2; len: 19; abundance: NA; CDR3aa: CASSEGQAGEYFNTGELFF; CDR3nt: TGCGCCAGCAGTGAAGGGCAAGCAGGGGAATACTTCAACACCGGGGAGCTGTTTTTT
v_gene: TRBV7-2; d_gene: TRBD2; j_gene: TRBJ2-7; len: 16; abundance: NA; CDR3aa: CASILYETSGPQEQYF; CDR3nt: TGTGCCAGCATCCTATATGAGACTAGCGGGCCCCAAGAGCAGTACTTC
v_gene: TRBV12-3/TRBV12-4; d_gene: NA; j_gene: TRBJ2-1; len: 10; abundance: once; CDR3aa: CASSLYEQFF; CDR3nt: TGTGCCAGCAGTTTATATGAGCAGTTCTTC
v_gene: TRBV5-1; d_gene: NA; j_gene: TRBJ1-1; len: 15; abundance: NA; CDR3aa: CASTLGATEITEAFF; CDR3nt: TGCGCCAGCACGTTGGGGGCTACAGAAATCACTGAAGCTTTCTTT
v_gene: TRBV16; d_gene: NA; j_gene: TRBJ2-7; len: 13; abundance: NA; CDR3aa: CASSQDQLDEQYF; CDR3nt: TGTGCCAGCAGCCAAGATCAGTTGGACGAGCAGTACTTC
v_gene: TRBV2; d_gene: NA; j_gene: TRBJ1-1; len: 11; abundance: NA; CDR3aa: CASSPAVAAFF; CDR3nt: TGTGCCAGCAGCCCCGCCGTTGCAGCTTTCTTT
v_gene: TRBV15; d_gene: TRBD1; j_gene: TRBJ1-2; len: 16; abundance: NA; CDR3aa: CATSRGPRQGDYGYTF; CDR3nt: TGTGCCACCAGCAGAGGGCCGAGACAGGGGGACTATGGCTACACCTTC
v_gene: TRBV10-3; d_gene: TRBD2; j_gene: TRBJ2-3; len: 16; abundance: NA; CDR3aa: CAISDTRRGVSDTQYF; CDR3nt: TGTGCCATCAGTGACACCCGACGGGGGGTCTCAGATACGCAGTATTTT
v_gene: TRBV4-2; d_gene: TRBD2; j_gene: TRBJ2-3; len: 17; abundance: NA; CDR3aa: CASSPLGTSGRPDTQYF; CDR3nt: TGTGCCAGCAGCCCCCTGGGGACTAGCGGGAGACCAGATACGCAGTATTTT
v_gene: TRBV14; d_gene: NA; j_gene: TRBJ2-2; len: 16; abundance: once; CDR3aa: CASSQASTLEEVELFF; CDR3nt: TGTGCCAGCAGCCAAGCTAGTACATTGGAGGAGGTGGAGCTGTTTTTT
v_gene: TRBV6-5; d_gene: NA; j_gene: TRBJ1-1; len: 14; abundance: NA; CDR3aa: CASSYGSLGTEAFF; CDR3nt: TGTGCCAGCAGTTACGGGAGTCTGGGCACTGAAGCTTTCTTT
v_gene: TRBV7-6; d_gene: TRBD1; j_gene: TRBJ1-5; len: 17; abundance: NA; CDR3aa: CASSFSTGQGPGQPQHF; CDR3nt: TGTGCCAGCAGCTTTTCTACGGGACAGGGTCCGGGCCAGCCCCAGCATTTT
v_gene: TRBV19; d_gene: NA; j_gene: TRBJ1-5; len: 14; abundance: NA; CDR3aa: CASSRQGISQPQHF; CDR3nt: TGTGCCAGTAGTAGGCAGGGTATCTCGCAGCCCCAGCATTTT
v_gene: TRBV25-1; d_gene: TRBD1; j_gene: TRBJ1-1; len: 17; abundance: NA; CDR3aa: CASSESRAHRGRQGAFF; CDR3nt: TGTGCCAGCAGTGAATCTAGGGCCCACAGGGGACGACAGGGCGCTTTCTTT
v_gene: TRBV3-1/TRBV3-2; d_gene: NA; j_gene: TRBJ1-1; len: 17; abundance: once; CDR3aa: CASSQLPPGVWNTEAFF; CDR3nt: TGTGCCAGCAGCCAACTCCCCCCAGGGGTTTGGAACACTGAAGCTTTCTTT
v_gene: TRBV27; d_gene: NA; j_gene: TRBJ2-5; len: 12; abundance: NA; CDR3aa: CASSSPQGTQYF; CDR3nt: TGTGCCAGCAGTTCACCCCAGGGGACCCAGTACTTC
v_gene: TRBV5-4; d_gene: NA; j_gene: TRBJ2-3; len: 13; abundance: once; CDR3aa: CASSLGPLDTQYF; CDR3nt: TGTGCCAGCAGCTTGGGCCCTTTGGATACGCAGTATTTT
v_gene: TRBV5-1; d_gene: TRBD1; j_gene: TRBJ2-2; len: 16; abundance: NA; CDR3aa: CASSLAQGANTGELFF; CDR3nt: TGCGCCAGCAGCTTGGCTCAGGGGGCGAACACCGGGGAGCTGTTTTTT
v_gene: TRBV7-2; d_gene: NA; j_gene: TRBJ1-2; len: 13; abundance: NA; CDR3aa: CASTGDSYYGYTF; CDR3nt: TGTGCCAGCACCGGAGACTCCTACTATGGCTACACCTTC